Each of the 21 T cell receptor beta chains below was sequenced from the same sample in a study of blood T cell repertoires in COVID-19. Produced via immunoSEQ multiplex PCR; TCRdb's table is partial and in-frame only. The sample lists 300,000 to 450,000 clones; around nine tenths were seen once. The material sequenced was PBMCs or T cells enriched from blood (not recorded which). Every receptor here comes from a woman in her twenties or thirties who had been exposed to COVID-19.

This chain joins TRBV19 and TRBJ2-1, with a weak D call TRBD2 (6 bases). The CDR3 runs 15 residues. Germline V gives CDR1 LNHDA, CDR2 SQIVND (reference sequence). Between the trimmed V and J ends, which lost 3 bases and 3 bases, there was a span of 12 bases. CDR3 in amino acids: CASSMRGALYNEQFF. The CDR3 nucleotides read TGTGCCAGTAGTATGCGGGGAGCACTCTACAATGAGCAGTTCTTC.

The rearrangement uses TRBV5-4 and TRBJ1-2, with 8 bases fitting TRBD1. This CDR3 contains 16 residues. The V segment lost 4 bases and the J segment 6 bases; nucleotides outside the gene matches: 14. The germline CDR1 and CDR2 sequences are SGHNT and YYREEE (reference sequence). CDR3 region: CASSNQGQGWSHGYTF. DNA of the CDR3: TGTGCCAGCAGCAACCAAGGACAGGGTTGGAGTCATGGCTACACCTTC.

Only one count was recorded for this clone. A read error may account for a junction end that differs from germline. The rearrangement links TRBV2 to TRBJ2-3, with 7 bases matching TRBD1. Germline CDR1 SNHLY, CDR2 FYNNEI. The CDR3 runs 15 residues. The CDR3, as DNA: TGTGCCAGCAGGGAAGGGGGCGCCAGCACAGATACGCAGTATTTT. It encodes CASREGGASTDTQYF. Filled out from reference TRBV2 and TRBJ2-3, the complete variable domain reads EPEVTQTPSHQVTQMGQEVILRCVPISNHLYFYWYRQILGQKVEFLVSFYNNEISEKSEIFDDQFSVERPDGSNFTLKIRSTKLEDSAMYFCASREGGASTDTQYFGPGTRLTVL.

The chain uses TRBV28 and TRBJ1-2, with D perhaps matching TRBD1 (6 bases). Germline CDR1 and CDR2: MDHEN and SYDVKM. Trimming shortened V by 7 bases and J by 4 bases, and 19 bases separated the two germline ends. The CDR3 runs 15 residues. CDR3 sequence (DNA): TGTGCCAGCACCGGGGCCGGGGGGCGCGGCTATGGCTACACCTTC. Protein sequence: CASTGAGGRGYGYTF.

This sequence joins TRBV5-1 and TRBJ1-1; TRBD1 aligns across 7 bases. The germline gives CDR1 SGHRS, CDR2 YFSETQ. V gave up 3 bases and J gave up 0 bases; unmatched junction bases: 8. The CDR3 extends over 16 amino acids. The CDR3 protein is CASSSNPGQMNTEAFF. In DNA, the CDR3 is TGCGCCAGCAGCTCGAACCCGGGACAGATGAACACTGAAGCTTTCTTT.

Of note for this clone: Other DNA sequences in the sample encode the same CDR3. This rearrangement joins TRBV5-1 to TRBJ2-7, with D hard to call. The CDR3 length is 13 residues. V gave up 0 bases and J gave up 4 bases, with 8 bases separating them. Germline assignment: CDR1 SGHRS and CDR2 YFSETQ. The CDR3 DNA sequence: TGCGCCAGCAGCTTGGCCGGGTCTTACGAGCAGTACTTC. It codes for CASSLAGSYEQYF.

This rearrangement joins TRBV11-2 to TRBJ2-1, with TRBD2 matching 11 bases. Germline-derived CDR1 and CDR2 are SGHAT and FQNNGV. The CDR3 contains 14 residues. J lost 7 bases, V lost 5 bases, and 4 bases had no gene match. CDR3 in amino acids: CASSQGTSGNEQFF. CDR3 in DNA: TGTGCCAGCAGCCAGGGGACTAGCGGTAATGAGCAGTTCTTC.

The genes are TRBV12-5 and TRBJ1-5; TRBD1 aligns across 9 bases. The CDR3 totals 15 residues. Trimming cost V 5 bases and J 4 bases; bases outside gene matches: 6. From germline, CDR1 is LGHNT and CDR2 FRNRAP. The CDR3 nucleotides are TGTGCTAGTGGTCCCGGGACAGGGCCTAATCAGCCCCAGCATTTT. Residues: CASGPGTGPNQPQHF.

Note on this clone: The junction shows a germline mismatch at one end, possibly a read error. The chain joins TRBV7-7 to TRBJ2-2; possible D gene TRBD1, 6 bases. Germline lookup yields CDR1 SSHAT and CDR2 FNYEAQ (reference sequence). This CDR3 contains 15 residues. The CDR3 loop is CASSLVQGNAGELFF. CDR3 DNA sequence: TGTGCTAGCAGCTTAGTACAGGGAAACGCCGGGGAGCTGTTTTTT.

The chain recombines TRBV27 with TRBJ1-1; no clear D. CDR3 length equals 15 residues. CDR1 is MNHEY, CDR2 SMNVEV, per germline (reference sequence). V was pared by 7 bases and J by 4 bases, with 19 bases between. CDR3 DNA sequence: TGTGCCAGCACCCTTTCCCCCTTTGGCGGCACTGAAGCTTTCTTT. This translates into CASTLSPFGGTEAFF.

The chain uses TRBV27 and TRBJ1-4; 8 positions match TRBD1. There are 14 residues in the CDR3. Germline V CDR1 and CDR2: MNHEY, SMNVEV (reference sequence). V gave up 3 bases and J gave up 7 bases; unmatched junction bases: 4. For the CDR3, the DNA is TGTGCCAGCAGTTTCCGGACAGGGCCTGAAAAACTGTTTTTT. Protein product: CASSFRTGPEKLFF. The complete variable domain, with remaining parts taken from reference TRBV27 and TRBJ1-4, reads EAQVTQNPRYLITVTGKKLTVTCSQNMNHEYMSWYRQDPGLGLRQIYYSMNVEVTDKGDVPEGYKVSRKEKRNFPLILESPSPNQTSLYFCASSFRTGPEKLFFGSGTQLSVL.

The chain links TRBV6-6 to TRBJ1-5, with TRBD1 matching 7 bases. There are 15 residues in the CDR3. V dropped 6 bases and J dropped 3; count of bases not matched to a gene: 8. Germline V gene lookup returns CDR1 MNHNY and CDR2 SVGAGI (reference sequence). CDR3 in amino acids: CASRLPGQNNQPQHF. DNA of the CDR3: TGTGCCAGCAGACTCCCGGGACAGAACAATCAGCCCCAGCATTTT.

The V and J genes are TRBV5-4 and TRBJ2-7, with a tentative D call TRBD2 (5 bases). V gave up 5 bases and J gave up 4 bases, with 16 bases separating them. This CDR3 has 14 residues. Germline V gene data show CDR1 as SGHNT and CDR2 as YYREEE (reference sequence). CDR3 in DNA: TGTGCCAGCAGTCTACCGGGAATCCCGTACGAGCAGTACTTC. Encoded protein: CASSLPGIPYEQYF.

The rearrangement uses TRBV9 and TRBJ1-2; no firm D call. Germline loops: CDR1 SGDLS, CDR2 YYNGEE. This CDR3 contains 13 residues. Trimming cost V 2 bases and J 1 base, with 6 bases left between them. CDR3: CASSVADNYGYTF. As DNA, the CDR3 is TGTGCCAGCAGCGTCGCAGATAACTATGGCTACACCTTC.

The chain links TRBV7-3 to TRBJ2-7; 10 positions match TRBD1. The trim removed 5 bases at V and 6 bases at J, leaving 7 bases unmatched. CDR3 length: 14 amino acids. Per germline, CDR1 SGHTA and CDR2 FQGTGA. The CDR3: CASSHGQGEVEQYF. In nucleotides, the CDR3 is TGTGCCAGCAGCCATGGACAGGGGGAGGTCGAGCAGTACTTC.

The chain links TRBV9 to TRBJ1-6, with D possibly matching TRBD1 (5 bases). CDR3 length: 14 residues. V lost 4 bases and J lost 8, with 13 bases in between. Germline loops: CDR1 SGDLS, CDR2 YYNGEE. CDR3 in amino acids: CASSPPSRDSPLHF. As DNA, the CDR3 is TGTGCCAGCAGCCCCCCCTCCAGGGATTCACCCCTCCACTTT.

The gene calls are TRBV13 and TRBJ2-7; 9 bases map to TRBD1. Trimming cost V 6 bases and J 1 base; bases outside gene matches: 10. Germline assignment: CDR1 PRHDT and CDR2 FYEKMQ (reference sequence). This CDR3 is 16 amino acids long. CDR3 bases: TGTGCCAGCAGTTATGCGCCGGGACAGGGTTCCTACGAGCAGTACTTC. The encoded protein is CASSYAPGQGSYEQYF.

The chain uses TRBV5-1 and TRBJ2-6; D ambiguous. V was clipped by 4 bases and J by 2 bases, with 10 bases between them. The CDR3 is 15 residues long. From germline, CDR1 is SGHRS and CDR2 YFSETQ. The CDR3 coding sequence is TGCGCCAGCAGCCTTGGCACAGCTGGGGCCAACGTCCTGACTTTC. This gives the protein CASSLGTAGANVLTF.

This chain uses TRBV5-1 with TRBJ1-5; 8 nucleotides align to TRBD1. The junction had 7 bases not matched to a gene; V was cut back by 2 bases and J by 6 bases. CDR3 length: 15 amino acids. Germline V gives CDR1 SGHRS, CDR2 YFSETQ. In nucleotides, the CDR3 is TGCGCCAGCAGCTTACAGGGGGAAGGTAGTCAGCCCCAGCATTTT. It yields the protein CASSLQGEGSQPQHF.

This sequence joins TRBV9 and TRBJ2-3; D is possibly TRBD2 (6 bases). V lost 4 bases and J lost 0, with 9 bases in between. Germline V gene sequence: CDR1 SGDLS, CDR2 YYNGEE. CDR3 length: 14 amino acids. CDR3 sequence (DNA): TGTGCCAGCAGCATGGGGACTAGCACAGATACGCAGTATTTT. This gives the protein CASSMGTSTDTQYF.

CDR3 nucleotides: TGTGCCAGTAGTTCAAGACCCACCCCAAGGACTAGCTACTCCACAGATACGCAGTATTTT. Its protein product is CASSSRPTPRTSYSTDTQYF. The chain has TRBV19 and TRBJ2-3, with TRBD2 matching 8 bases. Germline lookup yields CDR1 LNHDA and CDR2 SQIVND (reference sequence). The CDR3 length is 20 residues. The ends lost 5 bases at V and 2 bases at J; junction bases unmatched: 21.